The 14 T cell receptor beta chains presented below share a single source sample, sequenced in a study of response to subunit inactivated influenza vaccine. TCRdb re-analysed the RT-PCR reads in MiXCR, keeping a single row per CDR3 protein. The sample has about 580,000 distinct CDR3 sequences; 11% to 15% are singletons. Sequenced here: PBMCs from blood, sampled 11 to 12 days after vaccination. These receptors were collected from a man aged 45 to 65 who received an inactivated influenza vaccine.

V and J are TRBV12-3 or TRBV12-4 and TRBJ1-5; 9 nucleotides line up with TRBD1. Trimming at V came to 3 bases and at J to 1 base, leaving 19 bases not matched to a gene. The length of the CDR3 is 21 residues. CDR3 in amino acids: CASSFITFLGQGLRSNQPQHF. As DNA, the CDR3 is TGTGCCAGCAGTTTCATTACCTTTTTAGGACAGGGGCTCAGAAGCAATCAGCCCCAGCATTTT.

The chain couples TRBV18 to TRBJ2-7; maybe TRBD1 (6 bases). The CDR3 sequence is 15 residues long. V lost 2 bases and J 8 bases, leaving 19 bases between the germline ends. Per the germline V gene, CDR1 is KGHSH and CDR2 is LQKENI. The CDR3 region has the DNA TGTGCCAGCTCACCAACGTCAGGGGCGCTTACGAAGCAGTACTTC. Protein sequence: CASSPTSGALTKQYF. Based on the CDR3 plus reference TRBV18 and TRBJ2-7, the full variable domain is NAGVMQNPRHLVRRRGQEARLRCSPMKGHSHVYWYRQLPEEGLKFMVYLQKENIIDESGMPKERFSAEFPKEGPSILRIQQVVRGDSAAYFCASSPTSGALTKQYFGPGTRLTVT.

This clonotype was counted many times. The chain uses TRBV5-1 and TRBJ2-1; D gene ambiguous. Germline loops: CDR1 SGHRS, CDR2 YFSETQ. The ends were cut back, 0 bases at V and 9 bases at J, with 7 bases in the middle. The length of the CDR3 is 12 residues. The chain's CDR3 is CASSLVPAEQFF. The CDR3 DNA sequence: TGCGCCAGCAGCTTGGTCCCCGCTGAGCAGTTCTTC.

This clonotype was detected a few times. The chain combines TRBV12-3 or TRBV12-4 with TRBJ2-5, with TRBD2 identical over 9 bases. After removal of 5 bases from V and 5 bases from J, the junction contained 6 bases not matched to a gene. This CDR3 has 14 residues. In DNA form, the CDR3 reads TGTGCCAGCAGTCCAGCTAGCGGGGAGGAGACCCAGTACTTC. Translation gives CASSPASGEETQYF.

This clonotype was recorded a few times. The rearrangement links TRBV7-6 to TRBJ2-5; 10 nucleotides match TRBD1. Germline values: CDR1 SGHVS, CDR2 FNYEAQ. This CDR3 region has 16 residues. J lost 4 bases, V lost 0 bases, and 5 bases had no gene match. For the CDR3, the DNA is TGTGCCAGCAGCTTAGCGGGGACAGGGGTCGGAGAGACCCAGTACTTC. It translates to CASSLAGTGVGETQYF. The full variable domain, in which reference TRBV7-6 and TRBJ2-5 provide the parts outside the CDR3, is GAGVSQSPRYKVTKRGQDVALRCDPISGHVSLYWYRQALGQGPEFLTYFNYEAQQDKSGLPNDRFSAERPEGSISTLTIQRTEQRDSAMYRCASSLAGTGVGETQYFGPGTRLLVL.

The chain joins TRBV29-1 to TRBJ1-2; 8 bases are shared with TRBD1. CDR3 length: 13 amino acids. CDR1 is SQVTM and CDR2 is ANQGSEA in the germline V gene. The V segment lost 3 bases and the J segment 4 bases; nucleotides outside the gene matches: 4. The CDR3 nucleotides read TGCAGCGTTGACCCGGGACAGGCCTATGGCTACACCTTC. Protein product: CSVDPGQAYGYTF. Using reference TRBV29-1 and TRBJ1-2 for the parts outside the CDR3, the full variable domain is SAVISQKPSRDICQRGTSLTIQCQVDSQVTMMFWYRQQPGQSLTLIATANQGSEATYESGFVIDKFPISRPNLTFSTLTVSNMSPEDSSIYLCSVDPGQAYGYTFGSGTRLTVV.

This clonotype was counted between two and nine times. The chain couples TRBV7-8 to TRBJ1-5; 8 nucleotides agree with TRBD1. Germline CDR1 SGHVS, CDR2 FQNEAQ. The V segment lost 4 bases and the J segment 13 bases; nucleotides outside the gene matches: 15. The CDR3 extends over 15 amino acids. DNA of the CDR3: TGTGCCAGCAGCTACGGACAAAATTCAGGGGGCCGGCAGCATTTT. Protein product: CASSYGQNSGGRQHF.

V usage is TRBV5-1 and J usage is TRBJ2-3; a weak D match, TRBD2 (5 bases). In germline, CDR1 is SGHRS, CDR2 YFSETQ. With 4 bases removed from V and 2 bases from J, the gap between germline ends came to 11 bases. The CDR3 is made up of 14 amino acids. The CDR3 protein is CASSPGKFTDTQYF. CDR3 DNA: TGCGCCAGCAGCCCGGGGAAATTCACAGATACGCAGTATTTT.

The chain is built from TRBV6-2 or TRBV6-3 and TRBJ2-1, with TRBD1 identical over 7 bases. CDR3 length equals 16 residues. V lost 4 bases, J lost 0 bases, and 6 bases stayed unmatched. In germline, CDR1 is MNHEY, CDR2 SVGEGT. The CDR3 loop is CASSSATGTSYNEQFF. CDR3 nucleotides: TGTGCCAGCAGTTCCGCGACAGGGACCTCCTACAATGAGCAGTTCTTC.

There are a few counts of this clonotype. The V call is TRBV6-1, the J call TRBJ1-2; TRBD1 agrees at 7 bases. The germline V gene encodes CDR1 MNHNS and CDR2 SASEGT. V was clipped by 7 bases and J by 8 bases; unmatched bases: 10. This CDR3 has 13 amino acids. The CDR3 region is CASTQTGQYGYTF. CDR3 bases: TGTGCCAGCACCCAGACAGGGCAGTACGGCTACACCTTC.

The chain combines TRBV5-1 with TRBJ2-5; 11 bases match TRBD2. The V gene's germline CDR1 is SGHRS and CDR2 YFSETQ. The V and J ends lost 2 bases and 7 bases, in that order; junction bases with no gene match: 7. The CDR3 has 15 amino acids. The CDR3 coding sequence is TGCGCCAGCAGCTTCGGGACTAGCGGAACGGGGACCCAGTACTTC. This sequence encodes CASSFGTSGTGTQYF.

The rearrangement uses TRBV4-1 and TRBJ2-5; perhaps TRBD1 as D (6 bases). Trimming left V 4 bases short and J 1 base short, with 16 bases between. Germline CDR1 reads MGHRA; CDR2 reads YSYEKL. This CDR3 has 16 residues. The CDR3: CASSLNRQVLQETQYF. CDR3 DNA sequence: TGCGCCAGCAGCCTCAACCGACAGGTCCTCCAAGAGACCCAGTACTTC.

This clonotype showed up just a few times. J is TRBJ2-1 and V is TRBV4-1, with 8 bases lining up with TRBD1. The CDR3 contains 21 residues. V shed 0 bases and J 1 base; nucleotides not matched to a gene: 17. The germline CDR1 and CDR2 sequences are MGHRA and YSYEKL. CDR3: CASSQDGTGFIGPVSYNEQFF. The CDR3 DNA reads TGCGCCAGCAGCCAAGATGGGACAGGATTCATTGGTCCTGTATCCTACAATGAGCAGTTCTTC.

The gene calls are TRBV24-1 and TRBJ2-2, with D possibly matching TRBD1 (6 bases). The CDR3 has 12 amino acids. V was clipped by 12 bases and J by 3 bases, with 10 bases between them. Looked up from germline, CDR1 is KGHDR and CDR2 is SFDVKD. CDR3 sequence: CASAGDTGELFF. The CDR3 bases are TGTGCCTCGGCAGGGGACACCGGGGAGCTGTTTTTT.